This section outlines one T cell receptor (beta chain) sequence together with its context. Its antigen is as yet unknown. The record originates from a study of siplizumab effects on memory and regulatory T cells. The protocol was immunoSEQ multiplex PCR, while the TCRdb copy is restricted to in-frame clones and leaves out a portion. The table lists about 100,000 clones, 85% to 95% of them singletons. The CDR3 consists of 15 residues. Germline V CDR1 and CDR2: MGHDK, SYGVNS. The V gene end was trimmed by 8 bases and the J gene end by 5 bases; junction bases not matched to a gene: 10. Overall study results and limits: Treatment with siplizumab left mappable alloreactive CD4+ clones averaging roughly 66% Treg-derived, compared with 26.9% in controls. The alloresponse seemed to draw substantially on naive T cells, which appeared more diverse than memory cells. Roughly 80-96% of proliferating CD4+ or CD8+ clones lacked an assignable naive or memory phenotype. The drug siplizumab significantly decreased the alloreactive sequences that could be traced to unstimulated CD4+ memory cells.

The sequenced sample consisted of non-Treg CD4+ T cells sorted from blood. The clonotype originates from a human donor in good health. The V and J genes are TRBV25-1 and TRBJ2-1, with 9 bases that match TRBD1. The CDR3 is CASSPGQGYDNEQFF. For the CDR3, the DNA is TGTGCCAGCTCGCCCGGACAGGGGTATGACAATGAGCAGTTCTTC.